The rows below give T cell receptor beta chains drawn from one sample of a study of CD8+ T cells in alopecia areata. Profiled with immunoSEQ multiplex PCR; TCRdb holds only in-frame clones, not every one. The data show over 100,000 clones, with about 59% seen just once and approximately 12% held by the top ten. The source was CD8+ T cells sorted from blood, collected at week 24, from a patient treated with tofacitinib. These receptor sequences come from a human donor with alopecia areata. The CDR3 runs from the conserved cysteine through the conserved F or W. Each record gives: clone size, V gene, D gene, J gene, CDR3 protein, CDR3 DNA. A D gene is named only where the DNA matches it firmly. Expanded clones are given a class, and other clones once, few, many or no size at all.

clone_size: NA; v_call: TRBV10-3; d_call: NA; j_call: TRBJ1-5; cdr3_aa: CAISDLRSNQPQHF; cdr3_nt: TGTGCCATCAGTGATCTCCGGAGCAATCAGCCCCAGCATTTT
clone_size: once; v_call: TRBV10-3; d_call: TRBD1; j_call: TRBJ2-7; cdr3_aa: CAISESSTGERYEQYF; cdr3_nt: TGTGCCATCAGTGAGTCGTCCACAGGGGAGAGGTACGAGCAGTACTTC
clone_size: NA; v_call: TRBV5-1; d_call: NA; j_call: TRBJ2-5; cdr3_aa: CASSLMKETQYF; cdr3_nt: TGCGCCAGCAGCTTAATGAAGGAGACCCAGTACTTC
clone_size: NA; v_call: TRBV7-9; d_call: NA; j_call: TRBJ2-1; cdr3_aa: CASSYRDFTGEQFF; cdr3_nt: TGTGCCAGCAGCTACAGGGATTTTACGGGTGAGCAGTTCTTC
clone_size: few; v_call: TRBV9; d_call: NA; j_call: TRBJ2-3; cdr3_aa: CASSATRGGPRDTQYF; cdr3_nt: TGTGCCAGCAGCGCCACCCGAGGTGGCCCACGGGATACGCAGTATTTT
clone_size: NA; v_call: TRBV6-5; d_call: NA; j_call: TRBJ2-5; cdr3_aa: CASSWGENQETQYF; cdr3_nt: TGTGCCAGCAGTTGGGGGGAAAACCAAGAGACCCAGTACTTC
clone_size: NA; v_call: TRBV11-2; d_call: NA; j_call: TRBJ2-7; cdr3_aa: CASSLSSDYEQYF; cdr3_nt: TGTGCCAGCAGCTTAAGCAGCGACTACGAGCAGTACTTC
clone_size: few; v_call: TRBV27; d_call: NA; j_call: TRBJ1-2; cdr3_aa: CASRVGKGMTNYGYTF; cdr3_nt: TGTGCCAGCAGAGTGGGGAAGGGGATGACTAACTATGGCTACACCTTC
clone_size: NA; v_call: TRBV6-5; d_call: NA; j_call: TRBJ1-1; cdr3_aa: CASSYGHPMNTEAFF; cdr3_nt: TGTGCCAGCAGTTACGGGCACCCCATGAACACTGAAGCTTTCTTT
clone_size: NA; v_call: TRBV29-1; d_call: NA; j_call: TRBJ2-3; cdr3_aa: CSVEDPRDTDTQYF; cdr3_nt: TGCAGCGTTGAAGATCCCAGGGACACAGATACGCAGTATTTT
clone_size: NA; v_call: TRBV9; d_call: NA; j_call: TRBJ1-1; cdr3_aa: CASSVGGSTEAFF; cdr3_nt: TGTGCCAGCAGCGTAGGAGGGTCCACTGAAGCTTTCTTT
clone_size: NA; v_call: TRBV7-9; d_call: NA; j_call: TRBJ2-7; cdr3_aa: CASSTWDQSYEQYF; cdr3_nt: TGTGCCAGCAGCACCTGGGACCAATCCTACGAGCAGTACTTC
clone_size: few; v_call: TRBV7-9; d_call: TRBD1; j_call: TRBJ2-5; cdr3_aa: CASSQLTGGWRETQYF; cdr3_nt: TGTGCCAGCAGCCAACTTACAGGGGGCTGGAGAGAGACCCAGTACTTC
clone_size: NA; v_call: TRBV7-9; d_call: NA; j_call: TRBJ1-4; cdr3_aa: CASSVLRARGEKLFF; cdr3_nt: TGTGCCAGCAGCGTCCTCCGGGCCCGGGGTGAAAAACTGTTTTTT
clone_size: NA; v_call: TRBV5-4; d_call: NA; j_call: TRBJ2-7; cdr3_aa: CASSLVNEQYF; cdr3_nt: TGTGCCAGCAGCTTGGTTAACGAGCAGTACTTC
clone_size: NA; v_call: TRBV29-1; d_call: NA; j_call: TRBJ1-2; cdr3_aa: CSVGDSYGYTF; cdr3_nt: TGCAGCGTCGGAGACAGCTATGGCTACACCTTC
clone_size: NA; v_call: TRBV5-6; d_call: TRBD1; j_call: TRBJ2-7; cdr3_aa: CASSRSGQGAYEQYF; cdr3_nt: TGTGCCAGCAGCCGATCGGGACAGGGAGCCTACGAGCAGTACTTC
clone_size: NA; v_call: TRBV7-2; d_call: NA; j_call: TRBJ2-5; cdr3_aa: CASSFDREETQYF; cdr3_nt: TGTGCCAGCAGCTTTGACCGAGAAGAGACCCAGTACTTC
clone_size: NA; v_call: TRBV4-1; d_call: NA; j_call: TRBJ1-2; cdr3_aa: CASSQGQAGGYTF; cdr3_nt: TGCGCCAGCAGCCAGGGACAAGCGGGTGGCTACACCTTC
clone_size: NA; v_call: TRBV13; d_call: NA; j_call: TRBJ1-4; cdr3_aa: CASSPRGFNEKLFF; cdr3_nt: TGTGCCAGCAGCCCACGAGGTTTTAATGAAAAACTGTTTTTT
clone_size: NA; v_call: TRBV7-2; d_call: NA; j_call: TRBJ2-7; cdr3_aa: CASSPGGLVYEQYF; cdr3_nt: TGTGCCAGCAGCCCTGGGGGACTGGTGTACGAGCAGTACTTC
clone_size: once; v_call: TRBV29-1; d_call: NA; j_call: TRBJ2-2; cdr3_aa: CSVEKGPGELFF; cdr3_nt: TGCAGCGTTGAAAAGGGACCCGGGGAGCTGTTTTTT
clone_size: few; v_call: TRBV29-1; d_call: NA; j_call: TRBJ1-2; cdr3_aa: CSVVESPYGYTF; cdr3_nt: TGCAGCGTTGTTGAGTCCCCCTATGGCTACACCTTC
clone_size: NA; v_call: TRBV5-4; d_call: NA; j_call: TRBJ2-2; cdr3_aa: CASSDIPGDGTGELFF; cdr3_nt: TGTGCCAGCAGCGACATACCAGGGGACGGGACCGGGGAGCTGTTTTTT
clone_size: NA; v_call: TRBV29-1; d_call: NA; j_call: TRBJ2-7; cdr3_aa: CSVEGRGVEQYF; cdr3_nt: TGCAGCGTTGAAGGCAGGGGAGTCGAGCAGTACTTC
clone_size: NA; v_call: TRBV11-1; d_call: NA; j_call: TRBJ2-7; cdr3_aa: CASSFTGTYEQYF; cdr3_nt: TGTGCCAGCAGCTTTACAGGGACCTACGAGCAGTACTTC
clone_size: NA; v_call: TRBV7-2; d_call: TRBD1; j_call: TRBJ1-6; cdr3_aa: CASSPQPTGRGSPLHF; cdr3_nt: TGTGCCAGCAGCCCCCAACCGACAGGGCGCGGTTCACCCCTCCACTTT
clone_size: NA; v_call: TRBV6-6; d_call: NA; j_call: TRBJ2-5; cdr3_aa: CASSYGPGAGGETQYF; cdr3_nt: TGTGCCAGCAGTTACGGTCCAGGGGCGGGTGGGGAGACCCAGTACTTC
clone_size: NA; v_call: TRBV27; d_call: NA; j_call: TRBJ1-6; cdr3_aa: CASSAGLNSPLHF; cdr3_nt: TGTGCCAGCAGTGCGGGGCTGAATTCACCCCTCCACTTT
clone_size: few; v_call: TRBV13; d_call: TRBD2; j_call: TRBJ2-5; cdr3_aa: CASSTGLAGLQETQYF; cdr3_nt: TGTGCCAGCAGCACTGGACTAGCGGGGCTTCAAGAGACCCAGTACTTC
clone_size: NA; v_call: TRBV18; d_call: NA; j_call: TRBJ2-5; cdr3_aa: CASSPPMETQYF; cdr3_nt: TGTGCCAGCTCACCACCGATGGAGACCCAGTACTTC
clone_size: NA; v_call: TRBV6-1; d_call: NA; j_call: TRBJ1-1; cdr3_aa: CASSEHPDAFF; cdr3_nt: TGTGCCAGCAGTGAACACCCTGACGCTTTCTTT
clone_size: NA; v_call: TRBV4-3; d_call: NA; j_call: TRBJ1-5; cdr3_aa: CASSQEIAQGSSNQPQHF; cdr3_nt: TGCGCCAGCAGCCAAGAAATAGCACAGGGCTCCTCCAATCAGCCCCAGCATTTT
clone_size: NA; v_call: TRBV25-1; d_call: TRBD2; j_call: TRBJ2-7; cdr3_aa: CASSDSSGVHEQYF; cdr3_nt: TGTGCCAGCAGTGATTCTAGCGGGGTCCACGAGCAGTACTTC
clone_size: NA; v_call: TRBV15; d_call: NA; j_call: TRBJ2-5; cdr3_aa: CATTINGMEETQYF; cdr3_nt: TGTGCCACCACTATTAATGGGATGGAAGAGACCCAGTACTTC
clone_size: NA; v_call: TRBV20-1; d_call: NA; j_call: TRBJ2-7; cdr3_aa: CSASEGTEQYF; cdr3_nt: TGCAGTGCTAGTGAGGGGACTGAGCAGTACTTC
clone_size: NA; v_call: TRBV9; d_call: TRBD2; j_call: TRBJ2-7; cdr3_aa: CASSARGGLANEQYF; cdr3_nt: TGTGCCAGCAGCGCGCGGGGGGGCCTTGCCAACGAGCAGTACTTC
clone_size: NA; v_call: TRBV27; d_call: NA; j_call: TRBJ2-3; cdr3_aa: CASLDRATDTQYF; cdr3_nt: TGTGCCAGCCTCGACAGAGCCACAGATACGCAGTATTTT
clone_size: NA; v_call: TRBV7-2; d_call: TRBD2; j_call: TRBJ2-3; cdr3_aa: CASSLTSGGLGTDTQYF; cdr3_nt: TGTGCCAGCAGCTTAACTAGCGGGGGGCTTGGCACAGATACGCAGTATTTT
clone_size: few; v_call: TRBV4-1; d_call: NA; j_call: TRBJ2-6; cdr3_aa: CASSLEGLSGANVLTF; cdr3_nt: TGCGCCAGCAGCCTGGAAGGGTTGTCTGGGGCCAACGTCCTGACTTTC
clone_size: NA; v_call: TRBV23-1; d_call: NA; j_call: TRBJ1-1; cdr3_aa: CASSRDQGAEAFF; cdr3_nt: TGCGCCAGCAGTCGGGACCAGGGCGCTGAAGCTTTCTTT
clone_size: NA; v_call: TRBV10-3; d_call: TRBD1; j_call: TRBJ2-1; cdr3_aa: CAISYDRGNYNEQFF; cdr3_nt: TGTGCCATCAGCTATGACAGGGGGAACTACAATGAGCAGTTCTTC
clone_size: few; v_call: TRBV6-5; d_call: TRBD2; j_call: TRBJ2-1; cdr3_aa: CASSYSAGEYYNEQFF; cdr3_nt: TGTGCCAGCAGTTACTCAGCGGGGGAGTACTACAATGAGCAGTTCTTC
clone_size: NA; v_call: TRBV9; d_call: NA; j_call: TRBJ1-3; cdr3_aa: CASSGGWEGAGNTIYF; cdr3_nt: TGTGCCAGCAGCGGGGGATGGGAGGGAGCTGGAAACACCATATATTTT